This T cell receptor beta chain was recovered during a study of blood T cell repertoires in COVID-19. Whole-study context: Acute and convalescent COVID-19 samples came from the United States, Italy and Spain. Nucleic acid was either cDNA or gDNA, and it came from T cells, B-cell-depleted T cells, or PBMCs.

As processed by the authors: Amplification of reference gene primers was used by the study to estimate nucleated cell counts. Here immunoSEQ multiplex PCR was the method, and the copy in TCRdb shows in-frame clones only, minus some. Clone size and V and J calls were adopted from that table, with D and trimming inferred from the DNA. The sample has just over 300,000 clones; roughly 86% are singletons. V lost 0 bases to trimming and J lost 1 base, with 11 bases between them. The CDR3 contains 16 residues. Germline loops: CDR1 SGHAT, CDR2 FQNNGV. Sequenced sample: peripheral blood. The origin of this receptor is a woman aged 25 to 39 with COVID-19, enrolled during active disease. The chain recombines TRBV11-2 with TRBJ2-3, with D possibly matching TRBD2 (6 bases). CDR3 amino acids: CASSLEWDWGTDTQYF. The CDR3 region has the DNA TGTGCCAGCAGCTTAGAATGGGACTGGGGCACAGATACGCAGTATTTT.